This entry lists 28 T cell receptor beta chains sequenced from one sample in a study of shared clonotypes between healthy human individuals. The assay was immunoSEQ multiplex PCR, and TCRdb's table has in-frame clones only and misses some. In the table there are approximately 840,000 clones, 90% to 98% of which are singletons. Cells designated naive CD8 were CD45RO-negative and were positively selected for CCR7, with terminally differentiated effector memory CD45RA+ cells excluded. What was sequenced was naive CD8+ T cells sorted from blood. Receptors were obtained from a young man in good health.

This chain joins TRBV27 and TRBJ2-7, with 7 bases matching TRBD1. Germline V lookup: CDR1 MNHEY, CDR2 SMNVEV (reference sequence). This CDR3 has 15 residues. Losses at the gene ends were 3 bases for V and 3 bases for J; bases not matched to a gene: 8. The CDR3, as DNA: TGTGCCAGCAGTTTCCTGGGGACAGCGAGCTACGAGCAGTACTTC. It translates to CASSFLGTASYEQYF.

This clone was picked up one time. The rearrangement uses TRBV5-5 and TRBJ1-3; D is unclear. Germline CDR1 and CDR2: SGHKS and YYEKEE (reference sequence). The CDR3 loop spans 15 amino acids. V was shortened by 1 base and J by 0 bases, with 8 bases between the two germline ends. The CDR3 DNA follows: TGTGCCAGCAGCTTGCAGGCTGGCTCTGGAAACACCATATATTTT. Encoded protein: CASSLQAGSGNTIYF. Filled out from reference TRBV5-5 and TRBJ1-3, the complete variable domain reads DAGVTQSPTHLIKTRGQQVTLRCSPISGHKSVSWYQQVLGQGPQFIFQYYEKEERGRGNFPDRFSARQFPNYSSELNVNALLLGDSALYLCASSLQAGSGNTIYFGEGSWLTVV.

The V gene is TRBV4-3, the J gene TRBJ2-3, with 16 bases aligning to TRBD2. The CDR3 loop spans 17 amino acids. V shed 1 base, J shed 5 bases, and the junction held 3 bases outside the gene matches. Germline-derived CDR1 and CDR2 are LGHNA and YSLEER. The CDR3 loop is CASSQAGTSGRGDTQYF. The CDR3 coding sequence is TGCGCCAGCAGCCAAGCAGGGACTAGCGGGAGGGGAGATACGCAGTATTTT.

The chain joins TRBV11-2 to TRBJ2-6; the D is unclear. The CDR3 totals 14 residues. Germline V gives CDR1 SGHAT, CDR2 FQNNGV. The V end lost 2 bases, the J end lost 2 bases, and 4 bases lay between the germline ends. CDR3 protein: CASSLIAGANVLTF. The CDR3 nucleotides are TGTGCCAGCAGCTTAATAGCTGGGGCCAACGTCCTGACTTTC.

The genes are TRBV6-6 and TRBJ1-2, with unresolved D. The CDR3 has 13 residues. From germline, CDR1 is MNHNY and CDR2 SVGAGI (reference sequence). Trimming stripped 6 bases from V and 5 bases from J, with 13 bases between. DNA for the CDR3: TGTGCCAGCAGCTTAGCTCAGGATTATGGCTACACCTTC. As protein: CASSLAQDYGYTF.

The chain couples TRBV7-6 to TRBJ2-5; D is undetermined. The CDR3 loop spans 14 amino acids. Germline lookup yields CDR1 SGHVS and CDR2 FNYEAQ. V dropped 1 base and J dropped 9 bases, with 15 bases sitting between them. The CDR3 spells CASSLGTPIRPQYF. The CDR3 DNA is TGTGCCAGCAGCTTAGGCACCCCCATCAGACCCCAGTACTTC.

V is TRBV6-6 and J is TRBJ2-5; a possible D gene is TRBD1 (5 bases). The CDR3 extends over 16 amino acids. The germline V and J ends were trimmed by 7 bases and 2 bases, with 20 bases remaining between them. From germline, CDR1 is MNHNY and CDR2 SVGAGI (reference sequence). The CDR3 DNA follows: TGTGCCAGCATCAGGTCCCCGTACAGGACACAAGAGACCCAGTACTTC. Translating gives CASIRSPYRTQETQYF.

The rearrangement joins TRBV7-8 to TRBJ1-1; D may be TRBD1 (6 bases). Trimming removed 4 bases at V and 7 bases at J, with 13 bases between. Germline V gene data show CDR1 as SGHVS and CDR2 as FQNEAQ. The length of the CDR3 is 13 residues. CDR3 region: CASSSRDIYEAFF. The DNA of the CDR3 is TGTGCCAGCAGCTCCCGGGACATATATGAAGCTTTCTTT.

This sequence joins TRBV10-3 and TRBJ2-7, with D possibly being TRBD1 or TRBD2 (5 bases each). Per germline, CDR1 ENHRY and CDR2 SYGVKD. V was shortened by 7 bases and J by 7 bases, with 17 bases between the two germline ends. The CDR3 has 13 residues. The CDR3 loop reads CAITEGTPFEQYF. CDR3 DNA: TGTGCCATCACCGAAGGGACCCCCTTTGAGCAGTACTTC.

V is TRBV5-4 and J is TRBJ2-3; 10 nucleotides align to TRBD2. This CDR3 region has 14 residues. V lost 3 bases to trimming and J lost 6 bases; unmatched junction nucleotides: 4. Per germline, CDR1 SGHNT and CDR2 YYREEE (reference sequence). The chain's CDR3 is CASSSSGSLDTQYF. CDR3 bases: TGTGCCAGCAGCTCTAGCGGGAGCTTGGATACGCAGTATTTT. The whole variable domain, remainder taken from reference TRBV5-4 and TRBJ2-3, is ETGVTQSPTHLIKTRGQQVTLRCSSQSGHNTVSWYQQALGQGPQFIFQYYREEENGRGNFPPRFSGLQFPNYSSELNVNALELDDSALYLCASSSSGSLDTQYFGPGTRLTVL.

This clone was detected only once. V and J are TRBV10-2 and TRBJ2-3; 12 nucleotides align to TRBD2. V dropped 2 bases and J dropped 1; count of bases not matched to a gene: 13. CDR3 length: 20 amino acids. Germline assignment: CDR1 WSHSY and CDR2 SAAADI. The CDR3 nucleotides read TGCGCCAGCAGTGAGATTCTGGGGCTAGCGGGAGGGGGGGGCACAGATACGCAGTATTTT. As protein: CASSEILGLAGGGGTDTQYF.

V gene TRBV13 combines with J gene TRBJ2-7; 7 bases map to TRBD2. Per the germline V gene, CDR1 is PRHDT and CDR2 is FYEKMQ (reference sequence). CDR3 length: 14 amino acids. The V and J ends lost 3 bases and 2 bases, in that order; junction bases with no gene match: 4. CDR3 residues: CASSLGTTTYEQYF. The CDR3 region has the DNA TGTGCCAGCAGCTTGGGGACTACAACCTACGAGCAGTACTTC.

The chain carries TRBV7-9 and TRBJ1-1; D possibly corresponds to TRBD1 (5 bases). The germline V gene encodes CDR1 SEHNR and CDR2 FQNEAQ (reference sequence). The V gene lost 5 bases and the J gene lost 7 bases, with 11 bases spanning the gap. The CDR3 is 12 residues long. CDR3 DNA sequence: TGTGCCAGCAGCCAAGCGACAGTTGAAGCTTTCTTT. This encodes CASSQATVEAFF.

The CDR3 loop reads CASSLWTSGSGDEQFF. The CDR3 nucleotides are TGTGCCAGCAGCCTATGGACTAGCGGGAGCGGCGATGAGCAGTTCTTC. The chain combines TRBV13 with TRBJ2-1, with 13 bases identical to TRBD2. The germline V gene has CDR1 PRHDT and CDR2 FYEKMQ (reference sequence). There are 16 residues in the CDR3. J was trimmed by 8 bases and V by 5 bases; bases with no gene match: 9.

The chain joins TRBV9 to TRBJ2-7, with 8 bases fitting TRBD2. This CDR3 has 16 residues. J lost 3 bases, V lost 3 bases, and 11 bases had no gene match. Germline V gives CDR1 SGDLS, CDR2 YYNGEE. The CDR3 DNA follows: TGTGCCAGCAGCGCCGGGAGCGGGAGTTCACACTACGAGCAGTACTTC. Its translation: CASSAGSGSSHYEQYF. The full variable domain, completed using reference TRBV9 and TRBJ2-7, is DSGVTQTPKHLITATGQRVTLRCSPRSGDLSVYWYQQSLDQGLQFLIQYYNGEERAKGNILERFSAQQFPDLHSELNLSSLELGDSALYFCASSAGSGSSHYEQYFGPGTRLTVT.

The V call is TRBV28, the J call TRBJ1-3, with TRBD1 identical over 10 bases. Germline V gene data show CDR1 as MDHEN and CDR2 as SYDVKM. V lost 5 bases to trimming and J lost 6 bases; unmatched junction nucleotides: 7. This CDR3 has 15 amino acids. This CDR3 reads CASSQPGQGTNTIYF. The CDR3 DNA follows: TGTGCCAGCAGTCAACCGGGACAGGGGACAAACACCATATATTTT. The full variable domain, in which reference TRBV28 and TRBJ1-3 provide the parts outside the CDR3, is DVKVTQSSRYLVKRTGEKVFLECVQDMDHENMFWYRQDPGLGLRLIYFSYDVKMKEKGDIPEGYSVSREKKERFSLILESASTNQTSMYLCASSQPGQGTNTIYFGEGSWLTVV.

This chain joins TRBV30 and TRBJ1-1; D is unclear. Germline CDR1 is GTSNPN and CDR2 is SVGIG (reference sequence). This CDR3 is built from 11 residues. The germline V and J ends were trimmed by 4 bases and 3 bases, with 6 bases remaining between them. In nucleotides, the CDR3 is TGTGCCTGGACCCGGGACACTGAAGCTTTCTTT. Translating gives CAWTRDTEAFF.

The rearrangement joins TRBV7-9 to TRBJ2-1, with TRBD2 matching 12 bases. This CDR3 is built from 16 residues. Germline CDR1 and CDR2: SEHNR and FQNEAQ (reference sequence). After removal of 4 bases from V and 3 bases from J, the junction contained 4 bases not matched to a gene. CDR3 nucleotides: TGTGCCAGCAGCTCTGGACTAGCGGGATTCTACAATGAGCAGTTCTTC. Translating gives CASSSGLAGFYNEQFF.

The chain has TRBV29-1 and TRBJ2-2; D is tentatively TRBD1 or TRBD2 (5 bases each). Per the germline V gene, CDR1 is SQVTM and CDR2 is ANQGSEA. V was pared by 2 bases and J by 6 bases, with 10 bases between. The CDR3 loop spans 13 amino acids. CDR3 loop: CSVERDLPGELFF. The CDR3 coding sequence is TGCAGCGTTGAAAGGGACCTTCCCGGGGAGCTGTTTTTT.

This clone occurred a few times. The chain employs TRBV27 and TRBJ2-7; D uncertain. With 2 bases removed from V and 4 bases from J, the gap between germline ends came to 12 bases. Germline V gene data show CDR1 as MNHEY and CDR2 as SMNVEV (reference sequence). This CDR3 comprises 14 residues. The CDR3 DNA is TGTGCCAGCAGTTTACATGGGAACACGTACGAGCAGTACTTC. As protein: CASSLHGNTYEQYF.

This chain uses TRBV27 with TRBJ2-5; 9 nucleotides line up with TRBD1. This CDR3 has 16 amino acids. Per germline, CDR1 MNHEY and CDR2 SMNVEV (reference sequence). V shed 6 bases and J 4 bases; nucleotides not matched to a gene: 12. The CDR3 here is CASSPATGGFGETQYF. For the CDR3, the DNA is TGTGCCAGCAGCCCAGCGACAGGGGGGTTTGGAGAGACCCAGTACTTC.

The chain has TRBV27 and TRBJ1-2; 8 bases are a match to TRBD1. Trimming cost V 5 bases and J 7 bases; bases outside gene matches: 6. The germline V gene has CDR1 MNHEY and CDR2 SMNVEV (reference sequence). The CDR3 is made up of 13 amino acids. This CDR3 is CASSMQGAPGYTF. The CDR3 nucleotides are TGTGCCAGCAGTATGCAGGGGGCGCCTGGCTACACCTTC.

A single count supports this clone. This chain joins TRBV5-1 and TRBJ1-1, with D hard to call. This CDR3 comprises 15 residues. The germline V gene has CDR1 SGHRS and CDR2 YFSETQ. The V end was cut by 1 base, the J end by 1 base, with 11 bases between. The CDR3 loop reads CASSLNIRPNTEAFF. The DNA for the CDR3 is TGCGCCAGCAGCTTGAATATACGGCCGAACACTGAAGCTTTCTTT.

The chain uses TRBV7-2 and TRBJ2-7; D is uncertain. Germline loops: CDR1 SGHTA, CDR2 FQGNSA. The CDR3 length is 13 residues. V dropped 3 bases and J dropped 3 bases, with 9 bases sitting between them. In DNA, the CDR3 is TGTGCCAGCAGCTTCGGACGGATCTACGAGCAGTACTTC. Encoded protein: CASSFGRIYEQYF.

This clone occurred once. The V call is TRBV7-3, the J call TRBJ2-1; 7 bases fit TRBD1. This CDR3 spans 15 amino acids. CDR1 and CDR2 from the germline V gene are SGHTA and FQGTGA. The V gene end was trimmed by 1 base and the J gene end by 5 bases; junction bases not matched to a gene: 5. The CDR3 region is CASSLSGQVNNEQFF. CDR3 sequence (DNA): TGTGCCAGCAGCTTAAGTGGACAGGTGAACAATGAGCAGTTCTTC.

The chain combines TRBV11-1 with TRBJ2-7; a weak D match, TRBD1 (5 bases). Germline CDR1 and CDR2: SGHAT and FQDESV (reference sequence). This CDR3 spans 13 amino acids. Deletions cut 3 bases from V and 1 base from J, with 7 bases between. The DNA for the CDR3 is TGTGCCAGCAGCTTGACAGAGTCCTACGAGCAGTACTTC. Translation: CASSLTESYEQYF.

This clone was seen once. V gene TRBV5-1 combines with J gene TRBJ2-5; 7 positions agree with TRBD1. In germline, CDR1 is SGHRS, CDR2 YFSETQ. The CDR3 contains 13 residues. The V segment lost 4 bases and the J segment 5 bases; nucleotides outside the gene matches: 5. This chain's CDR3 is CASSPGGWETQYF. CDR3 bases: TGCGCCAGCAGCCCAGGGGGTTGGGAGACCCAGTACTTC.

J is TRBJ2-7 and V is TRBV4-2; 11 bases line up with TRBD2. The CDR3 sequence is 21 residues long. With V trimmed by 4 bases and J by 7 bases, 27 bases remained unmatched. Looked up from germline, CDR1 is LGHNA and CDR2 is YNFKEQ. The CDR3 nucleotides read TGTGCCAGCAGCCCCCTGCTGTCTGGACAGGGCAAACTAGCGGGAGCACCTGAGCAGTACTTC. It is translated as CASSPLLSGQGKLAGAPEQYF.